Presented here are 15 T cell receptor beta chains from one specimen sequenced in a study of Graves' ophthalmopathy and Graves' hyperthyroidism. Amplified TCR beta CDR3 regions were obtained using RNA transcripts as template. Second-round multiplex PCR followed a first-round RT-PCR using HTBI primers. Each CDR3 protein gets one entry after TCRdb re-called the multiplex PCR reads with MiXCR. The sample records about 620,000 distinct CDR3 sequences, approximately 21% being singletons. Sequenced sample: peripheral blood. The origin of the receptors is a woman aged 18 to 35 with stable Graves' hyperthyroidism. Some clones in this sample may be carry-over from other donors' samples.

This sequence joins TRBV6-2 or TRBV6-3 and TRBJ2-6; D is uncertain. Germline V gene sequence: CDR1 MNHEY, CDR2 SVGEGT. The V end was cut by 2 bases, the J end by 4 bases, with 6 bases between. The CDR3 runs 14 residues. The CDR3 here is CASSYQSGANVLTF. In nucleotides, the CDR3 is TGTGCCAGCAGTTACCAATCCGGGGCCAACGTCCTGACTTTC.

This clonotype was detected many times. The junction differs from germline at one of its ends, possibly a read error. The rearrangement joins TRBV5-1 to TRBJ2-5; D is undetermined. Germline V lookup: CDR1 SGHRS, CDR2 YFSETQ. This CDR3 has 11 amino acids. CDR3 protein: CASSFGETQYF. CDR3 in DNA: TGTGCCAGCAGTTTTGGAGAGACCCAGTACTTC.

In this sample, this clonotype turned up many times. The chain is built from TRBV27 and TRBJ2-7; the D is unclear. Trimming removed 6 bases at V and 7 bases at J, with 16 bases between. Germline V gene data show CDR1 as MNHEY and CDR2 as SMNVEV (reference sequence). The CDR3 runs 13 residues. As DNA, the CDR3 is TGTGCCAGCAGCCCCGTTTCGGACGGAGAGCAGTACTTC. The encoded protein is CASSPVSDGEQYF.

This chain joins TRBV7-2 and TRBJ2-5, with 14 bases fitting TRBD2. The V segment lost 0 bases and the J segment 1 base; nucleotides outside the gene matches: 4. The germline gives CDR1 SGHTA, CDR2 FQGNSA. The CDR3 runs 18 residues. CDR3 coding DNA: TGTGCCAGCAGCTTAGCGGCCGGGACTAGCGGGAGCCAAGAGACCCAGTACTTC. This translates into CASSLAAGTSGSQETQYF.

This clonotype was observed at least ten times. CDR3 in DNA: TGTGCTAGTGGTTTTACACTGAACACTGAAGCTTTCTTT. Its translation: CASGFTLNTEAFF. The V and J genes are TRBV12-5 and TRBJ1-1, with D uncertain. Germline CDR1 LGHNT, CDR2 FRNRAP. Trimming pared 3 bases from V and 0 bases from J, leaving 5 bases between. CDR3 length equals 13 residues.

This clonotype was seen many times. The gene calls are TRBV15 and TRBJ2-7; 7 bases are shared with TRBD2. J was trimmed by 2 bases and V by 5 bases; bases with no gene match: 6. The CDR3 is 14 residues long. Germline CDR1 reads LNHNV; CDR2 reads YYDKDF (reference sequence). The CDR3 here is CATSVSGEAYEQYF. The CDR3 DNA is TGTGCCACCAGCGTCAGCGGGGAAGCCTACGAGCAGTACTTC.

This clonotype has at least ten counts. The V call is TRBV12-5, the J call TRBJ2-3; D gene unclear. Trimming removed 1 base from V and 0 bases from J, with 5 bases in between. This CDR3 spans 14 amino acids. CDR1 and CDR2 from the germline V gene are LGHNT and FRNRAP. The CDR3 DNA reads TGTGCTAGTGGTTTGGGGTTGAGCACAGATACGCAGTATTTT. Its protein product is CASGLGLSTDTQYF.

This chain links TRBV3-1 with TRBJ1-5; 7 nucleotides align to TRBD1. The CDR3 runs to 16 residues. J gave up 2 bases and V 1 base, and 5 bases lay outside the gene matches. The germline gives CDR1 LGHDT, CDR2 YNNKEL (reference sequence). CDR3 sequence reads: CASSQADRVGNQPQHF. CDR3 in DNA: TGTGCCAGCAGCCAAGCCGACAGGGTGGGCAATCAGCCCCAGCATTTT.

At least ten counts were recorded for this clonotype. The chain has TRBV6-5 and TRBJ2-5; 10 bases fit TRBD1. J was trimmed by 3 bases and V by 0 bases; bases with no gene match: 10. CDR1 and CDR2 from the germline V gene are MNHEY and SVGAGI. The CDR3 extends over 18 amino acids. This CDR3 is CASSYSGTGDVWEETQYF. The CDR3 DNA sequence: TGTGCCAGCAGTTACTCCGGGACAGGGGATGTATGGGAAGAGACCCAGTACTTC.

The rearrangement joins TRBV7-8 to TRBJ2-2; tentatively, D is TRBD1 (5 bases). Per germline, CDR1 SGHVS and CDR2 FQNEAQ. The CDR3 consists of 16 residues. The V end was cut by 3 bases, the J end by 1 base, with 12 bases between. The CDR3 bases are TGTGCCAGCAGCTTGGGGCGACGTCGGAACACCGGGGAGCTGTTTTTT. Translating gives CASSLGRRRNTGELFF. Full variable domain (missing parts from reference TRBV7-8 and TRBJ2-2): GAGVSQSPRYKVAKRGQDVALRCDPISGHVSLFWYQQALGQGPEFLTYFQNEAQLDKSGLPSDRFFAERPEGSVSTLKIQRTQQEDSAVYLCASSLGRRRNTGELFFGEGSRLTVL.

The sample holds many counts of this clonotype. The chain combines TRBV10-1 with TRBJ2-5; D not certain. V lost 2 bases to trimming and J lost 1 base, with 5 bases between them. In germline, CDR1 is WNHNN, CDR2 SYGVQD (reference sequence). CDR3 length: 13 residues. CDR3 DNA sequence: TGCGCCAGCAGTGAGGCCCCCCAAGAGACCCAGTACTTC. This gives the protein CASSEAPQETQYF.

The sample holds a few counts of this clonotype. The V gene is TRBV4-1, the J gene TRBJ2-2; TRBD2 matches 7 bases. The CDR3 extends over 15 amino acids. V was clipped by 1 base and J by 5 bases; unmatched bases: 4. Germline-derived CDR1 and CDR2 are MGHRA and YSYEKL. DNA for the CDR3: TGCGCCAGCAGCCAAGGGCGGGAGCGGACCGGGGAGCTGTTTTTT. Its translation is CASSQGRERTGELFF.

This clonotype occurred many times. The chain carries TRBV6-5 and TRBJ2-5, with D uncertain. The CDR3 has 14 amino acids. Germline CDR1 and CDR2: MNHEY and SVGAGI. Between the trimmed V and J ends, which lost 3 bases and 0 bases, there was a span of 8 bases. The CDR3 bases are TGTGCCAGCAGTTATCGGCAGAACCAAGAGACCCAGTACTTC. As protein: CASSYRQNQETQYF.

This clonotype has a count of ten or more. V and J are TRBV6-5 and TRBJ1-2, with 7 bases fitting TRBD1. Germline assignment: CDR1 MNHEY and CDR2 SVGAGI. CDR3 size: 16 residues. The junction had 10 bases not matched to a gene; V was cut back by 6 bases and J by 0 bases. The CDR3 protein is CASSPQSQGANYGYTF. CDR3 DNA sequence: TGTGCCAGCAGCCCTCAGAGTCAGGGGGCTAACTATGGCTACACCTTC.

The V gene is TRBV12-3 or TRBV12-4, the J gene TRBJ1-3, with D maybe TRBD1 (5 bases). The CDR3 consists of 13 residues. Trimming cost V 4 bases and J 5 bases, with 9 bases left between them. CDR3 region: CASSSDTRNTIYF. CDR3 sequence (DNA): TGTGCCAGCAGTTCGGACACCCGAAACACCATATATTTT.